What follows describes a single TCR beta chain. The antigen is not known. Samples each yielded at least 5 micrograms of total RNA. The second PCR ran about 6 to 12 cycles with a sample-barcoded 5' primer and J-beta primers. A single record per CDR3 protein comes from TCRdb applying MiXCR to the 5' RACE reads. This sample has around 1,000,000 distinct CDR3 sequences, with 20% to 25% found just once. The sample comes from a study of blood T cells in healthy people across ages. Study observations and caveats: Bulk PBMC profiling left naive and antigen-experienced comparisons inconclusive. Greater diversity and more naive CD4+ cells were seen in long-lived donors than in aged donors.

This sample was also put to use in a study of T cells of mothers and their children. Per that paper: Slightly higher, non-significant overlap characterized related mother-child pairs relative to unrelated pairs.

This clonotype was sampled from a girl aged 2 to 10 in good health. What was sequenced was blood.

The CDR3 protein is CASSSSGTASLKQYF. The CDR3 DNA follows: TGTGCCAGCAGTTCTTCCGGGACAGCATCTTTAAAGCAGTACTTC. V is TRBV6-6 and J is TRBJ2-7; 7 nucleotides agree with TRBD1. V shed 4 bases, J shed 8 bases, and the junction held 14 bases outside the gene matches. Per germline, CDR1 MNHNY and CDR2 SVGAGI (reference sequence). CDR3 size: 15 residues.